The T cell receptor (beta chain) described here comes from a study of spatial heterogeneity in lung cancer. Study information: Taken at a median of roughly 23 months after resection, follow-up PBMC samples underwent sequencing when available.

Time point in this sample: blood at routine non-recurrence follow-up after resection. MiXCR, run by TCRdb on the 5' RACE reads, gives a single entry per CDR3 protein. Of around 45,000 distinct CDR3 sequences listed, approximately 22% were seen once; the top ten hold 7% to 7.5%. This clonotype was obtained from a female donor with early-stage non-small cell lung cancer. Sequencing used PBMCs, obtained at follow-up.

The CDR3 sequence is CASSQHGQNTEAFF. The CDR3 DNA sequence: TGTGCCAGCAGCCAACACGGACAGAACACTGAAGCTTTCTTT. The chain is built from TRBV4-2 and TRBJ1-1, with D maybe TRBD1 (5 bases). This CDR3 contains 14 residues. V was pared by 2 bases and J by 1 base, with 8 bases between. Looked up from germline, CDR1 is LGHNA and CDR2 is YNFKEQ.